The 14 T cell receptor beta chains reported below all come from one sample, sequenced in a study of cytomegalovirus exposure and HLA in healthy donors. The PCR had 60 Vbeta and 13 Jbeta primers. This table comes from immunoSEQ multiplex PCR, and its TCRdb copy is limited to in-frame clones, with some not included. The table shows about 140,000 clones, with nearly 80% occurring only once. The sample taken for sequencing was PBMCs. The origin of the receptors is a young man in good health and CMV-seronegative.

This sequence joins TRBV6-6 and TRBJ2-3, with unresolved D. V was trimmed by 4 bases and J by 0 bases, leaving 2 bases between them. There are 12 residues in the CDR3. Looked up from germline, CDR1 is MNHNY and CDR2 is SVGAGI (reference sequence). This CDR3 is CASSSSTDTQYF. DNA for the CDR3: TGTGCCAGCAGTTCTAGCACAGATACGCAGTATTTT.

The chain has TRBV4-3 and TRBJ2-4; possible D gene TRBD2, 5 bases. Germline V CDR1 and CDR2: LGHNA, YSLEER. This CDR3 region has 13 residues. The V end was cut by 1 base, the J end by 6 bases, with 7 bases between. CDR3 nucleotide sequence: TGCGCCAGCAGCCAAGCCGGACTAAACATTCAGTACTTC. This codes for CASSQAGLNIQYF.

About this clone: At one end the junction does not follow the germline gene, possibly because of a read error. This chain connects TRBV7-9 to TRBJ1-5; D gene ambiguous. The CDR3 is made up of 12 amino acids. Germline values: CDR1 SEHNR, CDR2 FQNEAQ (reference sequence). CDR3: CSSSSDTQPQHF. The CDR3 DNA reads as TGTTCCAGCAGCTCAGACACGCAGCCCCAGCATTTT.

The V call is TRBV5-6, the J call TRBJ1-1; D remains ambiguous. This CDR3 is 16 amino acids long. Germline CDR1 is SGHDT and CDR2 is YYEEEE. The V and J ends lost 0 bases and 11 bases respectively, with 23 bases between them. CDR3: CASSLVRSTGIWEAFF. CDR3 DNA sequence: TGTGCCAGCAGCTTGGTTCGGTCGACGGGAATATGGGAGGCTTTCTTT.

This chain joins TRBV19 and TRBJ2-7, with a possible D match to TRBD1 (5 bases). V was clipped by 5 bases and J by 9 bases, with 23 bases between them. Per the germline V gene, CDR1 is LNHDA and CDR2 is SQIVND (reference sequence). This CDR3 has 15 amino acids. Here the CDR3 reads CASSPYGGPRAGQYF. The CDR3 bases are TGTGCCAGTAGTCCCTACGGCGGCCCCAGGGCCGGGCAGTACTTC.

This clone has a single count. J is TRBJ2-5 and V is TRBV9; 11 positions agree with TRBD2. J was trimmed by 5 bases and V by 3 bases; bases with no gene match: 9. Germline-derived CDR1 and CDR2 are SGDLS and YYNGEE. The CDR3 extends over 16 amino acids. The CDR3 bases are TGTGCCAGCAGCGCGGGACTAGCGGTCCGTGGGGAGACCCAGTACTTC. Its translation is CASSAGLAVRGETQYF.

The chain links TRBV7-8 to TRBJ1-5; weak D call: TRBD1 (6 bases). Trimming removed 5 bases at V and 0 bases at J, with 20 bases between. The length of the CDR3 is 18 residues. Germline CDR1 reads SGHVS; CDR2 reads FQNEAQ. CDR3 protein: CASSPNTRGAYSNQPQHF. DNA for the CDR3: TGTGCCAGCAGCCCCAATACACGGGGGGCCTATAGCAATCAGCCCCAGCATTTT.

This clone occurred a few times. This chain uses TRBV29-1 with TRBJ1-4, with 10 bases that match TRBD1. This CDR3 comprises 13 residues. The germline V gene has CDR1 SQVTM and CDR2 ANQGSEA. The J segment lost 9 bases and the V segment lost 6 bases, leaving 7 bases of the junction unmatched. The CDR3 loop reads CSVGQGTGQKLFF. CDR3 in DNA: TGCAGCGTGGGACAGGGGACCGGGCAAAAACTGTTTTTT.

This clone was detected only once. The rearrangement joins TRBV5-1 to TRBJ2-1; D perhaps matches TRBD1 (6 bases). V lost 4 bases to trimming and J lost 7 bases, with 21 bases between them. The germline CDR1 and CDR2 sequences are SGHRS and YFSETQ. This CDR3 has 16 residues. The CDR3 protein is CASSRLPQGLENEQFF. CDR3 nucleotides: TGCGCCAGCAGCCGACTCCCACAGGGTTTGGAGAATGAGCAGTTCTTC.

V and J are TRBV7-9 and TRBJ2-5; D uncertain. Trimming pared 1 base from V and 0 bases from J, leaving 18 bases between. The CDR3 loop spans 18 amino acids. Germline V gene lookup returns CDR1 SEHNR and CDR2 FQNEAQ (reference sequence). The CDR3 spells CASSLGSISLLHQETQYF. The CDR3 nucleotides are TGTGCCAGCAGCTTAGGGAGTATTTCACTTCTACACCAAGAGACCCAGTACTTC.

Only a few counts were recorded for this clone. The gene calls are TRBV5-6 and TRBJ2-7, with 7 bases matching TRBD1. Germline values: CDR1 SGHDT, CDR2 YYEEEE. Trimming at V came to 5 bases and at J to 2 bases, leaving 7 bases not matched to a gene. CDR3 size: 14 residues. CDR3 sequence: CASRYRQGTYEQYF. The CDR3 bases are TGTGCCAGCAGATATAGACAGGGAACCTACGAGCAGTACTTC.

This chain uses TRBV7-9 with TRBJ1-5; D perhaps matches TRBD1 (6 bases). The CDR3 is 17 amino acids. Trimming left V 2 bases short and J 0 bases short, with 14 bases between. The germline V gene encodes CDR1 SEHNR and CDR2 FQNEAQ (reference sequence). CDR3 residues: CASSLRRTESSNQPQHF. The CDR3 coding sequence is TGTGCCAGCAGCTTAAGGCGGACAGAGAGTAGCAATCAGCCCCAGCATTTT.

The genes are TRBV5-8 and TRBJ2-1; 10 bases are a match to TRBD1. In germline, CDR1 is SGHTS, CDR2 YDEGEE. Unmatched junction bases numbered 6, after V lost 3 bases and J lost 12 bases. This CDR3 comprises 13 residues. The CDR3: CASSSDRGRVQFF. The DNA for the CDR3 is TGTGCCAGCAGCTCCGACAGGGGGCGGGTGCAGTTCTTC.

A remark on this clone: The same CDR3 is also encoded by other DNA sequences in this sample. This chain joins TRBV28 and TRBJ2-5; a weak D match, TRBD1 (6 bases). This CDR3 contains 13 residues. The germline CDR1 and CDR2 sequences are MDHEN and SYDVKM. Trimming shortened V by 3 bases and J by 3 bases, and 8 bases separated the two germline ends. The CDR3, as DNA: TGTGCCAGCAGTTTGTCAGGGGAAGAGACCCAGTACTTC. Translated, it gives CASSLSGEETQYF. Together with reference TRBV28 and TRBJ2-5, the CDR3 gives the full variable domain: DVKVTQSSRYLVKRTGEKVFLECVQDMDHENMFWYRQDPGLGLRLIYFSYDVKMKEKGDIPEGYSVSREKKERFSLILESASTNQTSMYLCASSLSGEETQYFGPGTRLLVL.